What follows are 32 T cell receptor beta chains derived from one specimen sequenced in a study of blood T cell repertoires in COVID-19. Produced via immunoSEQ multiplex PCR; TCRdb's table is partial and in-frame only. Of 150,000 to 200,000 clones listed, more than 85% are singletons. The specimen sequenced was PBMCs or T cells enriched from blood (not recorded which). The receptors were gathered from a human donor with acute COVID-19. The donor label of this sample is uncertain.

V usage is TRBV30 and J usage is TRBJ1-2; TRBD1 might be the D (6 bases). V lost 2 bases, J lost 8 bases, and 15 bases lay in between. There are 13 residues in the CDR3. Germline V CDR1 and CDR2: GTSNPN, SVGIG (reference sequence). CDR3 protein: CAWSRTYREGYTF. The CDR3 nucleotides are TGTGCCTGGAGTCGGACTTACAGGGAAGGCTACACCTTC.

V gene TRBV7-2 combines with J gene TRBJ1-3, with D perhaps matching TRBD1 (5 bases). Germline V gives CDR1 SGHTA, CDR2 FQGNSA. V was shortened by 5 bases and J by 0 bases, with 11 bases between the two germline ends. The CDR3 is 15 amino acids. CDR3 residues: CASSPDTSSGNTIYF. CDR3 in DNA: TGTGCCAGCAGCCCGGACACAAGCTCTGGAAACACCATATATTTT.

The rearrangement uses TRBV5-1 and TRBJ1-2, with 7 bases aligning to TRBD1. V shed 0 bases and J 4 bases; nucleotides not matched to a gene: 6. This CDR3 spans 15 amino acids. Germline V CDR1 and CDR2: SGHRS, YFSETQ. The CDR3 coding sequence is TGCGCCAGCAGCTTGGACGACAGGGCAGGCTATGGCTACACCTTC. This encodes CASSLDDRAGYGYTF.

V is TRBV5-4 and J is TRBJ2-7, with 10 nucleotides matching TRBD2. The CDR3 length is 15 residues. The V gene end was trimmed by 4 bases and the J gene end by 3 bases; junction bases not matched to a gene: 7. CDR1 SGHNT and CDR2 YYREEE come from the germline V gene (reference sequence). In DNA form, the CDR3 reads TGTGCCAGCAGCCATCCCGGGACTAGCGTCTACGAGCAGTACTTC. Translated, it gives CASSHPGTSVYEQYF.

The chain combines TRBV5-6 with TRBJ1-2; D is unclear. Per the germline V gene, CDR1 is SGHDT and CDR2 is YYEEEE. The V gene lost 4 bases and the J gene lost 2 bases, with 15 bases spanning the gap. The CDR3 extends over 15 amino acids. The DNA for the CDR3 is TGTGCCAGCAGCCCCACGGGGAGGCGGAACTATGGCTACACCTTC. Protein sequence: CASSPTGRRNYGYTF.

On this clone: This same CDR3 is encoded by further DNA sequences in the sample. The chain joins TRBV3-1 (or the pseudogene TRBV3-2) to TRBJ1-2, with a weak D call TRBD1 (5 bases). The CDR3 has 15 amino acids. V shed 1 base and J shed 8 bases, with 17 bases lying between them. CDR1 and CDR2 (germline): LGHDT, YNNKEL (reference sequence). CDR3 residues: CASSQVWAGRGGYTF. The CDR3 DNA is TGTGCCAGCAGCCAAGTGTGGGCGGGGCGGGGGGGCTACACCTTC.

The chain couples TRBV4-1 to TRBJ1-1; D perhaps matches TRBD1 (5 bases). The CDR3 length is 14 residues. CDR1 is MGHRA, CDR2 YSYEKL, per germline. The ends were cut back, 1 base at V and 6 bases at J, with 12 bases in the middle. As DNA, the CDR3 is TGCGCCAGCAGCCAAGTCGGGGGAAAGGCTGAAGCTTTCTTT. Residues: CASSQVGGKAEAFF.

This chain joins TRBV3-1 (or the pseudogene TRBV3-2) and TRBJ2-7, with 11 bases that match TRBD2. With V trimmed by 1 base and J by 7 bases, 3 bases remained unmatched. Germline V lookup: CDR1 LGHDT, CDR2 YNNKEL (reference sequence). The CDR3 runs 14 residues. The CDR3 sequence: CASSQVTSGGEQYF. For the CDR3, the DNA is TGTGCCAGCAGCCAAGTAACTAGCGGGGGTGAGCAGTACTTC.

This clone was detected only once. The V gene is TRBV20-1, the J gene TRBJ2-7; D possibly corresponds to TRBD2 (6 bases). This CDR3 region has 13 residues. From germline, CDR1 is DFQATT and CDR2 SNEGSKA (reference sequence). The V end lost 3 bases, the J end lost 2 bases, and 11 bases lay between the germline ends. The CDR3 nucleotides are TGCAGTGCTAGTAGCGGTCTCCCCTACGAGCAGTACTTC. This gives the protein CSASSGLPYEQYF.

The genes are TRBV15 and TRBJ1-1; perhaps TRBD1 as D (5 bases). Germline V gene data show CDR1 as LNHNV and CDR2 as YYDKDF (reference sequence). The CDR3 loop spans 18 amino acids. V lost 3 bases and J lost 4, with 24 bases in between. This chain's CDR3 is CATSRGHRAGKRSTEAFF. Written as DNA, the CDR3 is TGTGCCACCAGCAGGGGGCATAGGGCAGGGAAGAGGAGCACTGAAGCTTTCTTT.

The rearrangement links TRBV5-1 to TRBJ2-2; D unresolved. V lost 8 bases and J 1 base, leaving 6 bases between the germline ends. CDR3 length: 12 amino acids. CDR1 is SGHRS, CDR2 YFSETQ, per germline. The CDR3 DNA sequence: TGCGCCAGTCAGCGGAACACCGGGGAGCTGTTTTTT. Amino acids: CASQRNTGELFF.

The chain links TRBV24-1 to TRBJ1-4, with 8 bases lining up with TRBD1. The V gene end was trimmed by 7 bases and the J gene end by 8 bases; junction bases not matched to a gene: 8. Germline V CDR1 and CDR2: KGHDR, SFDVKD. This CDR3 spans 14 amino acids. In nucleotides, the CDR3 is TGTGCCACCAGCTCGGGACAGGTTGGGGAAAAACTGTTTTTT. This gives the protein CATSSGQVGEKLFF.

The V and J genes are TRBV30 and TRBJ1-5, with 8 bases matching TRBD1. The CDR3 covers 17 residues. Germline CDR1 and CDR2: GTSNPN and SVGIG (reference sequence). After removal of 3 bases from V and 2 bases from J, the junction contained 12 bases not matched to a gene. The DNA of the CDR3 is TGTGCCTGGAGCCCGACCCTGGACAGGGTGGGCAATCAGCCCCAGCATTTT. As protein: CAWSPTLDRVGNQPQHF.

The CDR3 DNA reads as TGTGCCAGTAGTCAGGGATTTGATACGCAGTATTTT. This sequence encodes CASSQGFDTQYF. The chain uses TRBV19 and TRBJ2-3; D perhaps matches TRBD1 (5 bases). Trimming stripped 5 bases from V and 6 bases from J, with 9 bases between. This CDR3 region has 12 residues. Germline V lookup: CDR1 LNHDA, CDR2 SQIVND (reference sequence).

The chain has TRBV6-5 and TRBJ1-1, with TRBD1 identical over 8 bases. V lost 1 base and J lost 4; bases outside the gene matches: 2. The CDR3 runs 14 residues. Germline CDR1 and CDR2: MNHEY and SVGAGI. CDR3 sequence: CASSYYGQGTEAFF. CDR3 coding DNA: TGTGCCAGCAGTTACTACGGACAGGGCACTGAAGCTTTCTTT.

With respect to this clone: The sample holds other DNA sequences that translate to the same CDR3. This chain uses TRBV2 with TRBJ2-7; TRBD2 aligns across 13 bases. Germline V gene lookup returns CDR1 SNHLY and CDR2 FYNNEI. The J segment lost 4 bases and the V segment lost 6 bases, leaving 6 bases of the junction unmatched. This CDR3 is 15 amino acids long. The DNA for the CDR3 is TGTGCCAGCAGCCCCACTAGCGGGGGGGCGTACGAGCAGTACTTC. Residues: CASSPTSGGAYEQYF. Complete variable domain (other parts from reference TRBV2 and TRBJ2-7): EPEVTQTPSHQVTQMGQEVILRCVPISNHLYFYWYRQILGQKVEFLVSFYNNEISEKSEIFDDQFSVERPDGSNFTLKIRSTKLEDSAMYFCASSPTSGGAYEQYFGPGTRLTVT.

This sequence joins TRBV15 and TRBJ2-2; D perhaps matches TRBD2 (5 bases). Germline CDR1 is LNHNV and CDR2 is YYDKDF (reference sequence). This CDR3 is built from 15 residues. V lost 5 bases and J 3 bases, leaving 13 bases between the germline ends. The CDR3 here is CATSSNGDDTGELFF. The CDR3, as DNA: TGTGCCACCAGCTCCAACGGGGATGACACCGGGGAGCTGTTTTTT.

The genes are TRBV4-1 and TRBJ1-2; 7 bases map to TRBD1. This CDR3 spans 14 amino acids. V lost 3 bases, J lost 4 bases, and 5 bases stayed unmatched. Germline V CDR1 and CDR2: MGHRA, YSYEKL. This CDR3 is CASSQPGGFYGYTF. CDR3 sequence (DNA): TGCGCCAGCAGCCAGCCAGGGGGTTTCTATGGCTACACCTTC.

The rearrangement uses TRBV5-1 and TRBJ1-1, with 8 bases that match TRBD1. CDR3 length: 13 amino acids. From germline, CDR1 is SGHRS and CDR2 YFSETQ. Germline trimming cut 4 bases from V and 6 bases from J; bases unmatched to any gene: 5. CDR3 sequence: CASSRLDRAEAFF. The DNA for the CDR3 is TGCGCCAGCAGCCGGTTGGACAGGGCTGAAGCTTTCTTT. Based on the CDR3 plus reference TRBV5-1 and TRBJ1-1, the full variable domain is KAGVTQTPRYLIKTRGQQVTLSCSPISGHRSVSWYQQTPGQGLQFLFEYFSETQRNKGNFPGRFSGRQFSNSRSEMNVSTLELGDSALYLCASSRLDRAEAFFGQGTRLTVV.

The chain recombines TRBV19 with TRBJ2-1; 7 bases match TRBD2. V was pared by 3 bases and J by 3 bases, with 5 bases of the junction left unmatched. Looked up from germline, CDR1 is LNHDA and CDR2 is SQIVND (reference sequence). This CDR3 has 15 amino acids. CDR3 residues: CASSIGLAVYNEQFF. DNA of the CDR3: TGTGCCAGTAGTATTGGGCTAGCGGTCTACAATGAGCAGTTCTTC.

About this clone itself: Other nucleotide sequences from this sample produce the same CDR3. CDR3 bases: TGTGCCAGCAGCCGGGGGGGATGGAACACTGAAGCTTTCTTT. Translated: CASSRGGWNTEAFF. This chain connects TRBV13 to TRBJ1-1; D is perhaps TRBD1 (5 bases). Between the trimmed V and J ends, which lost 5 bases and 1 base, there was a span of 11 bases. Germline V gene lookup returns CDR1 PRHDT and CDR2 FYEKMQ (reference sequence). The CDR3 is 14 amino acids. The variable domain in full, with the rest retrieved from reference TRBV13 and TRBJ1-1, is AAGVIQSPRHLIKEKRETATLKCYPIPRHDTVYWYQQGPGQDPQFLISFYEKMQSDKGSIPDRFSAQQFSDYHSELNMSSLELGDSALYFCASSRGGWNTEAFFGQGTRLTVV.

This clone occurred a few times. CDR3 DNA: TGTGCCACCATGCCCGGGCGGGGGACTGAAGCTTTCTTT. This encodes CATMPGRGTEAFF. The chain links TRBV10-3 to TRBJ1-1, with D possibly TRBD1 on 5 matching bases. The V end was cut by 10 bases, the J end by 5 bases, with 17 bases between. There are 13 residues in the CDR3. Germline loops: CDR1 ENHRY, CDR2 SYGVKD.

The chain uses TRBV5-1 and TRBJ2-5, with no clear D. V was clipped by 4 bases and J by 3 bases, with 13 bases between them. This CDR3 has 14 residues. Germline CDR1 and CDR2: SGHRS and YFSETQ. The CDR3 coding sequence is TGCGCCAGCAGCCCCCCTGGGCTCGAAGAGACCCAGTACTTC. Translation gives CASSPPGLEETQYF.

The rearrangement uses TRBV18 and TRBJ1-1; possibly TRBD1 for D (6 bases). Between the trimmed V and J ends, which lost 10 bases and 2 bases, there was a span of 17 bases. This CDR3 is built from 14 residues. Germline loops: CDR1 KGHSH, CDR2 LQKENI. This CDR3 reads CATKTTTGNTEAFF. DNA of the CDR3: TGTGCCACTAAAACGACGACAGGTAACACTGAAGCTTTCTTT.

J is TRBJ2-3 and V is TRBV5-1; no reliable D call. The CDR3 contains 14 residues. Germline V gene data show CDR1 as SGHRS and CDR2 as YFSETQ. V lost 1 base and J lost 2, with 8 bases in between. Here the CDR3 reads CASSLIRHTDTQYF. The CDR3 bases are TGCGCCAGCAGCTTGATTCGACACACAGATACGCAGTATTTT.

V gene TRBV30 combines with J gene TRBJ1-1; no firm D call. V was clipped by 2 bases and J by 4 bases, with 14 bases between them. The V gene's germline CDR1 is GTSNPN and CDR2 SVGIG (reference sequence). The CDR3 is 14 residues long. The chain's CDR3 is CAWSIGGLRTEAFF. The CDR3 coding sequence is TGTGCCTGGAGTATCGGAGGGCTCCGCACTGAAGCTTTCTTT. Full variable domain (rest looked up from reference TRBV30 and TRBJ1-1): SQTIHQWPATLVQPVGSPLSLECTVEGTSNPNLYWYRQAAGRGLQLLFYSVGIGQISSEVPQNLSASRPQDRQFILSSKKLLLSDSGFYLCAWSIGGLRTEAFFGQGTRLTVV.

V is TRBV30 and J is TRBJ1-2; D is possibly TRBD1 (6 bases). Germline-derived CDR1 and CDR2 are GTSNPN and SVGIG (reference sequence). The V end lost 2 bases, the J end lost 9 bases, and 10 bases lay between the germline ends. The CDR3 sequence is 11 residues long. The CDR3 DNA follows: TGTGCCTGGAGTTCAGGGGCGCGCTACACCTTC. This gives the protein CAWSSGARYTF.

V gene TRBV11-1 combines with J gene TRBJ1-1, with TRBD1 as a possible D gene (5 bases). With 3 bases removed from V and 5 bases from J, the gap between germline ends came to 13 bases. The CDR3 extends over 14 amino acids. Germline loops: CDR1 SGHAT, CDR2 FQDESV (reference sequence). The CDR3 is CASSFWGGRTEAFF. The DNA for the CDR3 is TGTGCCAGCAGCTTTTGGGGCGGACGGACTGAAGCTTTCTTT.

The chain recombines TRBV9 with TRBJ1-2; D gene unclear. Germline assignment: CDR1 SGDLS and CDR2 YYNGEE. V lost 0 bases and J lost 0, with 6 bases in between. There are 14 residues in the CDR3. CDR3 bases: TGTGCCAGCAGCGTAGGTCCCACTAACTATGGCTACACCTTC. Its protein product is CASSVGPTNYGYTF.

The chain joins TRBV27 to TRBJ1-5; D remains ambiguous. Germline CDR1 MNHEY, CDR2 SMNVEV (reference sequence). The V end lost 7 bases, the J end lost 6 bases, and 16 bases lay between the germline ends. The CDR3 has 14 amino acids. CDR3 amino acids: CASKRSGGSQPQHF. Here the CDR3 DNA reads TGTGCCAGCAAGAGGTCAGGAGGGAGTCAGCCCCAGCATTTT.

The gene calls are TRBV9 and TRBJ1-2, with D unclear. This CDR3 has 13 residues. Between the trimmed V and J ends, which lost 4 bases and 3 bases, there was a span of 10 bases. Germline CDR1 is SGDLS and CDR2 is YYNGEE. For the CDR3, the DNA is TGTGCCAGCAGCCCAAGCGGGGACTATGGCTACACCTTC. This translates into CASSPSGDYGYTF.

V gene TRBV5-1 combines with J gene TRBJ2-5, with 12 positions matching TRBD2. The CDR3 has 15 residues. V was clipped by 0 bases and J by 3 bases; unmatched bases: 0. Per germline, CDR1 SGHRS and CDR2 YFSETQ. The CDR3 spells CASSLGTSGEETQYF. The CDR3 bases are TGCGCCAGCAGCTTGGGGACTAGCGGGGAAGAGACCCAGTACTTC.